A single sample gave rise to the 11 T cell receptor beta chains below, sequenced in a study of T cell repertoires in cytomegalovirus infection. From the reads, TCRdb called clonotypes with MiXCR, one entry per CDR3 protein. Of about 920,000 distinct CDR3 sequences listed, approximately 32% are singletons. The antigens for these receptors are not known. Sequenced here: cultured CD8+ T cells from PBMCs, sampled from culture after CMV antigen stimulation. Receptors originate from a human donor in good health (CMV status not recorded). Some clones in this sample may be carry-over from other donors' samples.

The chain's CDR3 is CASSEDRFLPYEQYF. In nucleotides, the CDR3 is TGTGCCAGCAGCGAGGACAGGTTCCTTCCCTACGAGCAGTACTTC. The chain has TRBV7-4 and TRBJ2-7; TRBD1 agrees at 7 bases. V dropped 5 bases and J dropped 2; count of bases not matched to a gene: 9. Germline CDR1 and CDR2: SGHVT and SQSDAQ. The CDR3 length is 15 residues.

The rearrangement joins TRBV19 to TRBJ2-7; 8 bases are a match to TRBD2. V was clipped by 6 bases and J by 2 bases; unmatched bases: 6. The CDR3 sequence is 14 residues long. Germline V CDR1 and CDR2: LNHDA, SQIVND (reference sequence). The CDR3 sequence: CASSGGAGTYEQYF. The CDR3 DNA reads as TGTGCCAGTAGCGGGGGGGCCGGGACCTACGAGCAGTACTTC.

In its sample, this clonotype was seen many times. This chain connects TRBV7-8 to TRBJ1-2; 9 nucleotides line up with TRBD1. This CDR3 has 18 amino acids. V was clipped by 5 bases and J by 0 bases; unmatched bases: 13. Germline CDR1 and CDR2: SGHVS and FQNEAQ. DNA of the CDR3: TGTGCCAGCAGCAAGGGCCCGGGACAGGGTTCCGCTAACTATGGCTACACCTTC. Encoded protein: CASSKGPGQGSANYGYTF.

This clonotype was picked up a small number of times. CDR3 protein: CATSRAQWRAEAFF. The CDR3 DNA reads as TGTGCCACCAGCAGAGCTCAGTGGAGGGCTGAAGCTTTCTTT. J is TRBJ1-1 and V is TRBV15; D remains unclear. The V end was cut by 1 base, the J end by 6 bases, with 12 bases between. CDR1 and CDR2 from the germline V gene are LNHNV and YYDKDF (reference sequence). This CDR3 has 14 amino acids.

In its sample, this clonotype was seen many times. V is TRBV7-2 and J is TRBJ2-1; 7 bases are shared with TRBD1. CDR1 is SGHTA, CDR2 FQGNSA, per germline. The CDR3 spans 14 residues. Trimming cost V 5 bases and J 8 bases; bases outside gene matches: 9. The CDR3 reads CASSLFTGVDEQFF. The CDR3 DNA follows: TGTGCCAGCAGCCTTTTTACAGGGGTCGATGAGCAGTTCTTC. Filled out from reference TRBV7-2 and TRBJ2-1, the complete variable domain reads GAGVSQSPSNKVTEKGKDVELRCDPISGHTALYWYRQSLGQGLEFLIYFQGNSAPDKSGLPSDRFSAERTGGSVSTLTIQRTQQEDSAVYLCASSLFTGVDEQFFGPGTRLTVL.

The chain links TRBV5-6 to TRBJ1-2; no clear D gene. The V gene's germline CDR1 is SGHDT and CDR2 YYEEEE. V was trimmed by 3 bases and J by 5 bases, leaving 17 bases between them. The CDR3 covers 15 residues. DNA for the CDR3: TGTGCCAGCAGCTCCTCAGACTCAAGTTGGTATGGCTACACCTTC. Protein sequence: CASSSSDSSWYGYTF.

This rearrangement joins TRBV28 to TRBJ2-5; D gene uncertain. The V gene lost 8 bases and the J gene lost 5 bases, with 18 bases spanning the gap. The CDR3 spans 14 residues. Germline V lookup: CDR1 MDHEN, CDR2 SYDVKM. The CDR3 reads CASRLAVGRETQYF. CDR3 coding DNA: TGTGCCAGCCGCTTGGCGGTGGGAAGGGAGACCCAGTACTTC.

The genes are TRBV4-1 and TRBJ1-1; D not resolved. V dropped 4 bases and J dropped 2 bases, with 8 bases sitting between them. The CDR3 length is 13 residues. Germline values: CDR1 MGHRA, CDR2 YSYEKL. In nucleotides, the CDR3 is TGCGCCAGCAGCCCTTACATAAACACTGAAGCTTTCTTT. It encodes CASSPYINTEAFF.

The chain joins TRBV3-1 to TRBJ2-1, with 8 bases matching TRBD2. The CDR3 is made up of 17 amino acids. The germline V gene has CDR1 LGHDT and CDR2 YNNKEL (reference sequence). The ends lost 4 bases at V and 2 bases at J; junction bases unmatched: 10. CDR3 coding DNA: TGTGCCAGCAGCCTGTCCAGCGGGGGAAGGGCCTACAATGAGCAGTTCTTC. It yields the protein CASSLSSGGRAYNEQFF.

This clonotype was recorded a few times. The junction departs from the called germline gene at one end, perhaps through a read error. The chain is built from TRBV4-1 and TRBJ1-1; D is possibly TRBD1 (6 bases). Germline V lookup: CDR1 MGHRA, CDR2 YSYEKL. The CDR3 extends over 18 amino acids. CDR3 region: CASSQTWGPKRENTEAFF. CDR3 coding DNA: TGCGCCAGTAGCCAAACCTGGGGGCCAAAGAGGGAGAACACTGAAGCTTTCTTT.

Only a few counts were recorded for this clonotype. The chain uses TRBV5-4 and TRBJ2-3; D might be TRBD1 (5 bases). The CDR3 extends over 15 amino acids. The germline gives CDR1 SGHNT, CDR2 YYREEE (reference sequence). V gave up 0 bases and J gave up 4 bases, with 12 bases separating them. This CDR3 reads CASSLDPRVSDTQYF. The CDR3 DNA follows: TGTGCCAGCAGCTTGGATCCCAGGGTATCAGATACGCAGTATTTT.